This T cell receptor (beta chain) was profiled in a study of neurological immune-mediated disorders. CDR3 size: 15 residues. The V end lost 1 base, the J end lost 5 bases, and 14 bases lay between the germline ends. Germline values: CDR1 SGHTA, CDR2 FQGNSA. TCRdb independently ran MiXCR on the 5' RACE reads; one entry per CDR3 protein. The profile shows under 100,000 distinct CDR3 sequences, approximately 13% of them singletons. Time point given: longitudinal time-point 2. Ten or more counts support this clonotype. The sequencing input was PBMCs. The chain has TRBV7-2 and TRBJ1-2, with D perhaps matching TRBD1 (5 bases). The receptor was isolated from a female donor with HTLV-1-associated myelopathy (HAM/TSP). CDR3 protein: CASSLGFRDDYGYTF. CDR3 DNA: TGTGCCAGCAGCTTAGGATTCAGGGATGATTATGGCTACACCTTC.